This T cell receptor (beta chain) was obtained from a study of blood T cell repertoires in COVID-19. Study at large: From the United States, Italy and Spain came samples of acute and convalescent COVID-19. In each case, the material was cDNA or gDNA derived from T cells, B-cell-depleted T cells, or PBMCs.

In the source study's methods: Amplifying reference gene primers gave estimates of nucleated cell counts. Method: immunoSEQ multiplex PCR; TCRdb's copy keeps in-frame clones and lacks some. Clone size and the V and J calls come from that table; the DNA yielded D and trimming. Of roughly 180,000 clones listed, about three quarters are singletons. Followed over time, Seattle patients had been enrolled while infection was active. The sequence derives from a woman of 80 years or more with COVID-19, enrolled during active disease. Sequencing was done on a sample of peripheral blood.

The CDR3 protein is CASSSGLNVQQFF. In DNA form, the CDR3 reads TGTGCCAGCAGTTCGGGACTTAACGTGCAGCAGTTCTTC. The chain combines TRBV28 with TRBJ2-1; tentative D call: TRBD2 (6 bases). Germline V gene data show CDR1 as MDHEN and CDR2 as SYDVKM. V lost 4 bases to trimming and J lost 11 bases, with 15 bases between them. This CDR3 is 13 amino acids long. The full variable domain, its missing parts supplied by reference TRBV28 and TRBJ2-1, is DVKVTQSSRYLVKRTGEKVFLECVQDMDHENMFWYRQDPGLGLRLIYFSYDVKMKEKGDIPEGYSVSREKKERFSLILESASTNQTSMYLCASSSGLNVQQFFGPGTRLTVL.